This TCR beta chain emerged from a study of blood T cells in healthy people across ages. Comment on this clonotype: Its specificity is not known.

Germline-derived CDR1 and CDR2 are DFQATT and SNEGSKA (reference sequence). The germline V and J ends were trimmed by 0 bases and 0 bases, with 14 bases remaining between them. The length of the CDR3 is 16 residues. Study-wide points: PBMCs were not sorted, which prevented a conclusive comparison of naive versus antigen-experienced cells.

For the second PCR, which ran for about 6 to 11 cycles, a sample-barcoded 5' primer and a J-beta primer mix were used. At least 2.5 million CDR3-containing paired-end reads were obtained per sample. TCRdb re-analysed the 5' RACE reads in MiXCR, keeping a single row per CDR3 protein. The sample holds over 750,000 distinct CDR3 sequences; around 25% are singletons and the top ten take 9.4%. The same specimen was also included in a second study, on T cells of mothers and their children. This second study says: In this cohort, donors were three healthy Caucasian mothers plus their six children.

Sequenced: blood. The chain carries TRBV20-1 and TRBJ1-1; D is possibly TRBD1 (5 bases). The receptor was isolated from a boy aged 5-17 years in good health. The DNA of the CDR3 is TGCAGTGCTAGAGATAGCAGGGAGGGCATGAACACTGAAGCTTTCTTT. This translates into CSARDSREGMNTEAFF.